These 24 T cell receptor beta chains share one sample of origin, sequenced in a study of T cell repertoires in cytomegalovirus infection. MiXCR, applied by TCRdb to the reads, yields one record per CDR3 protein. Of approximately 500,000 distinct CDR3 sequences in the sample, approximately 26% were seen once. Material: PBMCs. The receptors stem from a human donor in good health (CMV status not recorded). Some clones in this sample may be carry-over from other donors' samples.

This clonotype was counted a few times. V and J are TRBV20-1 and TRBJ1-1; 9 bases align to TRBD1. Germline values: CDR1 DFQATT, CDR2 SNEGSKA (reference sequence). The junction had 2 bases not matched to a gene; V was cut back by 1 base and J by 5 bases. This CDR3 is built from 13 residues. The CDR3 coding sequence is TGCAGTGCTAGAGGGGACAGGGTAACTGAAGCTTTCTTT. Translating gives CSARGDRVTEAFF.

This clonotype was seen ten or more times. The V call is TRBV7-2, the J call TRBJ2-7; no definite D call. Germline CDR1 SGHTA, CDR2 FQGNSA. V lost 0 bases and J 2 bases, leaving 2 bases between the germline ends. The CDR3 consists of 12 residues. For the CDR3, the DNA is TGTGCCAGCAGCTTAGCAACCTACGAGCAGTACTTC. It codes for CASSLATYEQYF.

The V and J genes are TRBV28 and TRBJ2-7, with D unresolved. Germline V gives CDR1 MDHEN, CDR2 SYDVKM. CDR3 length: 12 residues. V was shortened by 8 bases and J by 2 bases, with 10 bases between the two germline ends. CDR3 sequence reads: CASLGSTYEQYF. CDR3 DNA: TGTGCCAGCTTGGGTTCCACCTACGAGCAGTACTTC.

This clonotype was seen many times. The chain couples TRBV7-6 to TRBJ2-5, with TRBD1 identical over 7 bases. The CDR3 is 16 residues long. Germline trimming cut 11 bases from V and 5 bases from J; bases unmatched to any gene: 20. From germline, CDR1 is SGHVS and CDR2 FNYEAQ. The CDR3, as DNA: TGTGCCCCCCTTCCCGCCCGGACAGGCTGTTGGGAGACCCAGTACTTC. Translation gives CAPLPARTGCWETQYF.

This clonotype was picked up many times. The chain carries TRBV7-2 and TRBJ2-5, with a tentative D call TRBD2 (6 bases). The V end was cut by 2 bases, the J end by 3 bases, with 10 bases between. The CDR3 length is 14 residues. CDR1 is SGHTA, CDR2 FQGNSA, per germline. In DNA, the CDR3 is TGTGCCAGCAGCTTATTTGCGGGAAAAGAGACCCAGTACTTC. Its protein product is CASSLFAGKETQYF. The variable domain in full, with the rest retrieved from reference TRBV7-2 and TRBJ2-5, is GAGVSQSPSNKVTEKGKDVELRCDPISGHTALYWYRQSLGQGLEFLIYFQGNSAPDKSGLPSDRFSAERTGGSVSTLTIQRTQQEDSAVYLCASSLFAGKETQYFGPGTRLLVL.

This clonotype has just a few counts. The genes are TRBV6-2 or TRBV6-3 and TRBJ2-5; D is perhaps TRBD2 (6 bases). The length of the CDR3 is 15 residues. Germline loops: CDR1 MNHEY, CDR2 SVGEGT. V lost 7 bases, J lost 3 bases, and 18 bases lay in between. The CDR3 DNA follows: TGTGCCAGCACTTTACGCGGGATTTTAAAAGAGACCCAGTACTTC. Translated, it gives CASTLRGILKETQYF.

This clonotype has more than one count but fewer than ten. The chain joins TRBV7-2 to TRBJ1-4; D not resolved. Looked up from germline, CDR1 is SGHTA and CDR2 is FQGNSA. V gave up 1 base and J gave up 8 bases, with 14 bases separating them. The CDR3 loop spans 15 amino acids. CDR3 amino acids: CASSLVWGEAEKLFF. DNA of the CDR3: TGTGCCAGCAGCTTAGTGTGGGGAGAGGCGGAAAAACTGTTTTTT.

The V gene is TRBV29-1, the J gene TRBJ2-3; 12 bases agree with TRBD2. V shed 1 base, J shed 2 bases, and the junction held 10 bases outside the gene matches. This CDR3 comprises 18 residues. Germline V gene lookup returns CDR1 SQVTM and CDR2 ANQGSEA. CDR3 bases: TGCAGCGTTGAAGCGGGGTCTAGCGGGAGGGCCCTCACAGATACGCAGTATTTT. It translates to CSVEAGSSGRALTDTQYF.

The gene calls are TRBV20-1 and TRBJ1-1; TRBD1 matches at 7 bases. The CDR3 has 16 residues. The germline V gene encodes CDR1 DFQATT and CDR2 SNEGSKA (reference sequence). V dropped 0 bases and J dropped 2; count of bases not matched to a gene: 9. CDR3 coding DNA: TGCAGTGCTAGAGATCTCGGGGGGACAGAAAACACTGAAGCTTTCTTT. Translated: CSARDLGGTENTEAFF.

The V gene is TRBV6-2 or TRBV6-3, the J gene TRBJ2-3; tentatively, D is TRBD2 (5 bases). V was cut by 9 bases and J by 4 bases, with 14 bases left in between. Germline-derived CDR1 and CDR2 are MNHEY and SVGEGT. The CDR3 is made up of 13 amino acids. CDR3 loop: CASVRDLADTQYF. For the CDR3, the DNA is TGTGCCAGTGTACGGGATCTCGCAGATACGCAGTATTTT.

The rearrangement joins TRBV12-3 or TRBV12-4 to TRBJ1-1, with 8 positions matching TRBD1. The CDR3 sequence is 14 residues long. Unmatched junction bases numbered 13, after V lost 6 bases and J lost 10 bases. The CDR3 protein is CASRQQGERLVAFF. As DNA, the CDR3 is TGTGCCAGCAGACAACAGGGGGAGAGGCTTGTAGCTTTCTTT.

CDR3 sequence: CASSPQNTDTQYF. CDR3 bases: TGTGCCAGCAGCCCGCAGAACACAGATACGCAGTATTTT. The rearrangement links TRBV12-3 or TRBV12-4 to TRBJ2-3; D not certain. V was cut by 6 bases and J by 2 bases, with 9 bases left in between. The CDR3 runs 13 residues.

This CDR3 reads CASSLRPGVGNEQFF. CDR3 DNA: TGTGCCAGCAGTTTACGGCCAGGGGTAGGGAATGAGCAGTTCTTC. The chain carries TRBV27 and TRBJ2-1; possibly TRBD1 for D (6 bases). Germline V gives CDR1 MNHEY, CDR2 SMNVEV (reference sequence). The CDR3 has 15 residues. V lost 2 bases and J lost 7, with 15 bases in between.

In its sample, this clonotype was seen a few times. The V call is TRBV7-6, the J call TRBJ1-6, with TRBD1 as a possible D gene (5 bases). CDR3 length: 18 amino acids. Trimming left V 0 bases short and J 7 bases short, with 19 bases between. The germline V gene encodes CDR1 SGHVS and CDR2 FNYEAQ. The CDR3 bases are TGTGCCAGCAGCTTAGCGCGAGGGGCCGACCCTAAAAATTCACCCCTCCACTTT. It translates to CASSLARGADPKNSPLHF.

This clonotype has more than one count but fewer than ten. The V and J genes are TRBV24-1 and TRBJ1-2; D is ambiguous. Germline CDR1 reads KGHDR; CDR2 reads SFDVKD. V lost 3 bases to trimming and J lost 12 bases, with 13 bases between them. CDR3 size: 12 residues. CDR3 coding DNA: TGTGCCACCAGTGATCACCGAGGGCGGAACACCTTC. Encoded protein: CATSDHRGRNTF.

This clonotype was found a few times. The rearrangement joins TRBV29-1 to TRBJ1-1; TRBD1 matches 8 bases. There are 16 residues in the CDR3. Per the germline V gene, CDR1 is SQVTM and CDR2 is ANQGSEA. V shed 6 bases, J shed 0 bases, and the junction held 12 bases outside the gene matches. CDR3 sequence: CSVPDRGPNMNTEAFF. Written as DNA, the CDR3 is TGCAGCGTGCCCGACAGGGGACCCAACATGAACACTGAAGCTTTCTTT.

This clonotype was seen only once. The chain carries TRBV27 and TRBJ2-7; the match to TRBD2 covers 15 bases. The V gene's germline CDR1 is MNHEY and CDR2 SMNVEV (reference sequence). Trimming at V came to 5 bases and at J to 5 bases, leaving 10 bases not matched to a gene. This CDR3 is built from 17 residues. The CDR3 bases are TGTGCCAGCAGTCCCCGGACTAGCGGGAGGGCCGTCCACGAGCAGTACGTC. It translates to CASSPRTSGRAVHEQYV.

The chain joins TRBV3-1 to TRBJ2-7; a weak D match, TRBD2 (6 bases). V lost 0 bases, J lost 4 bases, and 19 bases lay in between. Germline V CDR1 and CDR2: LGHDT, YNNKEL (reference sequence). There are 17 residues in the CDR3. The chain's CDR3 is CASSQDSVGDWKYEQYF. The CDR3 DNA is TGTGCCAGCAGCCAAGATTCGGTAGGGGACTGGAAATACGAGCAGTACTTC.

In its sample, this clonotype was seen a few times. The V gene is TRBV6-1, the J gene TRBJ1-6; 10 nucleotides align to TRBD1. CDR1 and CDR2 (germline): MNHNS, SASEGT. With V trimmed by 8 bases and J by 9 bases, 16 bases remained unmatched. This CDR3 is built from 17 residues. CDR3 region: CASRKAPGTGEVSPLHF. The CDR3 nucleotides read TGTGCCAGCCGGAAGGCCCCCGGGACAGGGGAGGTTTCACCCCTCCACTTT.

The chain couples TRBV4-2 to TRBJ2-7, with TRBD2 matching 7 bases. The length of the CDR3 is 15 residues. From germline, CDR1 is LGHNA and CDR2 YNFKEQ. Losses at the gene ends were 3 bases for V and 3 bases for J; bases not matched to a gene: 8. The CDR3 sequence is CASSQPLAAHYEQYF. CDR3 DNA: TGTGCCAGCAGCCAGCCCCTAGCGGCCCACTACGAGCAGTACTTC.

This clonotype was detected ten times or more. This rearrangement joins TRBV7-2 to TRBJ2-2; D might be TRBD1 (5 bases). The V end lost 5 bases, the J end lost 7 bases, and 11 bases lay between the germline ends. Germline V gene data show CDR1 as SGHTA and CDR2 as FQGNSA. CDR3 length equals 13 residues. The CDR3 reads CASSLDNFGELFF. CDR3 in DNA: TGTGCCAGCAGCCTGGACAACTTCGGGGAGCTGTTTTTT. Variable domain in full (rest from reference TRBV7-2 and TRBJ2-2): GAGVSQSPSNKVTEKGKDVELRCDPISGHTALYWYRQSLGQGLEFLIYFQGNSAPDKSGLPSDRFSAERTGGSVSTLTIQRTQQEDSAVYLCASSLDNFGELFFGEGSRLTVL.

This clonotype came up many times. The rearrangement links TRBV7-2 to TRBJ1-5; 9 bases map to TRBD1. V lost 5 bases, J lost 5 bases, and 1 base stayed unmatched. This CDR3 spans 13 amino acids. Germline CDR1 and CDR2: SGHTA and FQGNSA. CDR3 region: CASSRQGDQPQHF. The CDR3 bases are TGTGCCAGCAGCCGACAGGGGGATCAGCCCCAGCATTTT.

The chain carries TRBV12-3 or TRBV12-4 and TRBJ1-5, with D maybe TRBD1 (5 bases). Trimming pared 3 bases from V and 4 bases from J, leaving 13 bases between. The CDR3 has 15 residues. The CDR3 bases are TGTGCCAGCAGTTTCCGGACGGCAGGGAATCAGCCCCAGCATTTT. This encodes CASSFRTAGNQPQHF.

The V gene is TRBV6-6, the J gene TRBJ1-1; D gene ambiguous. Germline CDR1 reads MNHNY; CDR2 reads SVGAGI (reference sequence). The germline V and J ends were trimmed by 7 bases and 11 bases, with 14 bases remaining between them. CDR3 size: 11 residues. The CDR3 sequence is CASTYETAAFF. The CDR3 nucleotides are TGTGCCAGCACCTACGAAACCGCGGCTTTCTTT.